Given below is one T cell receptor beta chain in context. The assay was immunoSEQ multiplex PCR, and TCRdb's table has in-frame clones only and misses some. The table has about 180,000 clones, about 75% seen once; the top ten hold around 24%. This entry belongs to a study of blood T cell repertoires in COVID-19. Germline-derived CDR1 and CDR2 are SGHRS and YFSETQ. This CDR3 has 14 amino acids. V lost 0 bases and J lost 0, with 7 bases in between. This sequence was found in a woman between 65 and 79 years old with acute or convalescent COVID-19. Material for sequencing was peripheral blood. The chain joins TRBV5-1 to TRBJ2-7; D gene ambiguous. The CDR3 nucleotides are TGCGCCAGCAGCTTGGGAGACTTCTCCTACGAGCAGTACTTC. It is translated as CASSLGDFSYEQYF. The whole variable domain, remainder taken from reference TRBV5-1 and TRBJ2-7, is KAGVTQTPRYLIKTRGQQVTLSCSPISGHRSVSWYQQTPGQGLQFLFEYFSETQRNKGNFPGRFSGRQFSNSRSEMNVSTLELGDSALYLCASSLGDFSYEQYFGPGTRLTVT.